Each of the 10 T cell receptor beta chains below was sequenced from the same sample in a study of Tregs in tolerant kidney transplant recipients. Recipient PBMCs carried a CFSE label and met irradiated graft donor PBMCs for six to seven days before FACS sorting. Data came from immunoSEQ multiplex PCR; TCRdb stores just in-frame clones and leaves some out. This table lists approximately 3,000 clones. No antigen has been assigned to these receptors. The source was CD8+ T cells from blood cultured with allogeneic cells, collected before the transplant. Every receptor here comes from a human patient who received a combined kidney and bone marrow transplant.

As to this clone: The read ends 3 residues early relative to the CDR3; the germline J gene fills the gap. The genes are TRBV12-3 or TRBV12-4 and TRBJ2-1, with TRBD2 identical over 9 bases. The J segment lost 6 bases and the V segment lost 7 bases, leaving 7 bases of the junction unmatched. The CDR3 spans 14 residues. The CDR3 protein is CASNTGTSFNEQFF. The sequenced part of the CDR3 DNA is TGTGCCAGCAATACCGGGACTAGCTTCAATGAG.

Considering frequency, this clone is medium-sized. The DNA ends 3 residues before the CDR3 does, and the rest of the CDR3 is filled in from the germline J gene. The chain uses TRBV2 and TRBJ2-2, with 9 bases fitting TRBD1. From germline, CDR1 is SNHLY and CDR2 FYNNEI. CDR3 length: 13 residues. With 9 bases clipped from V and 1 base from J, the junction kept 0 bases outside the gene matches. CDR3 region: CARGQGNTGELFF. The sequenced CDR3 bases are TGTGCCAGGGGACAGGGGAACACCGGGGAG.

Worth noting for this clone: Coverage ceases 3 residues before the CDR3 finishes, and the germline J gene fills in the end. The chain carries TRBV30 and TRBJ2-2; the match to TRBD2 covers 7 bases. Per the germline V gene, CDR1 is GTSNPN and CDR2 is SVGIG (reference sequence). Trimming cost V 3 bases and J 7 bases; bases outside gene matches: 11. The CDR3 has 15 amino acids. The CDR3 loop is CAWSWGAGLSGELFF. The CDR3 DNA, read in part, is TGTGCCTGGAGCTGGGGAGCGGGGCTGAGCGGGGAG. Supplemented by reference TRBV30 and TRBJ2-2, the full variable domain reads SQTIHQWPATLVQPVGSPLSLECTVEGTSNPNLYWYRQAAGRGLQLLFYSVGIGQISSEVPQNLSASRPQDRQFILSSKKLLLSDSGFYLCAWSWGAGLSGELFFGEGSRLTVL.

Comment on this clone: The read stops 3 residues short of the end of the CDR3; the missing end is completed from the germline J gene. The V gene is TRBV5-1, the J gene TRBJ2-1; maybe TRBD2 (7 bases). CDR3 length: 14 amino acids. Germline V gene data show CDR1 as SGHRS and CDR2 as YFSETQ. Trimming removed 2 bases from V and 7 bases from J, with 13 bases in between. The part of the CDR3 DNA that was read is TGCGCCAGCAGCTTTGGGGAGGGGGTAAATGAG. Encoded protein: CASSFGEGVNE. The CDR3 in its entirety is CASSFGEGVNEQFF.

A remark on this clone: Read data end 3 residues before the CDR3 end; the end is taken from the germline J gene. The genes are TRBV4-1 and TRBJ2-1; 8 positions match TRBD2. The V gene's germline CDR1 is MGHRA and CDR2 YSYEKL. CDR3 length: 18 residues. V lost 1 base, J lost 6 bases, and 14 bases stayed unmatched. The DNA read from the CDR3 is TGCGCCAGCAGCCAAGGGCCACTAGGGAGCGGGAGAGTCAATGAG. This sequence encodes CASSQGPLGSGRVNE. The full CDR3 protein reads CASSQGPLGSGRVNEQFF.

This clone registers large by frequency. The CDR3 end falls 3 residues outside the read, so it is completed with the germline J gene. The chain carries TRBV5-1 and TRBJ2-5; 10 nucleotides align to TRBD1. The CDR3 covers 16 residues. Germline trimming cut 3 bases from V and 0 bases from J; bases unmatched to any gene: 5. CDR1 and CDR2 (germline): SGHRS, YFSETQ. The DNA read from the CDR3 is TGCGCCAGCAGCTCTCCGGGACAGGGGTACCAAGAGACC. Amino acid sequence: CASSSPGQGYQET. The entire CDR3 reads CASSSPGQGYQETQYF.

To note about this clone: The CDR3 end is not reached by the read, which stops 3 residues before it; the germline J gene fills it in. J is TRBJ2-7 and V is TRBV2, with 8 bases identical to TRBD1. The CDR3 spans 14 residues. After removal of 4 bases from V and 3 bases from J, the junction contained 5 bases not matched to a gene. Per germline, CDR1 SNHLY and CDR2 FYNNEI. CDR3 region: CASSARTGSYEQYF. The sequenced part of the CDR3 DNA is TGTGCCAGCAGTGCGCGGACAGGGAGCTACGAG.

Details on this clone: The read finishes 3 residues shy of the CDR3 end, and the germline J gene is used to complete it. The rearrangement links TRBV4-2 to TRBJ2-1; D not resolved. Between the trimmed V and J ends, which lost 1 base and 0 bases, there was a span of 19 bases. The germline CDR1 and CDR2 sequences are LGHNA and YNFKEQ. This CDR3 region has 19 residues. CDR3 in amino acids: CASSQVDARIRSSYNEQFF. The covered CDR3 bases are TGTGCCAGCAGCCAAGTGGATGCCAGGATAAGGAGCTCCTACAATGAG.

This clone is labeled medium-sized (0.01 to 0.1%) based on frequency. CDR3 residues: CASSGLAGPTDTQYF. CDR3 DNA, as far as it was read: TGTGCCAGTAGCGGACTAGCGGGACCCACAGATACG. This rearrangement joins TRBV19 to TRBJ2-3; the match to TRBD2 covers 12 bases. The read gets to within 3 residues of the CDR3 end, and the germline J gene fills in the rest. Unmatched junction bases numbered 3, after V lost 6 bases and J lost 2 bases. The CDR3 is made up of 15 amino acids. Germline CDR1 and CDR2: LNHDA and SQIVND (reference sequence). The full variable domain, its missing parts supplied by reference TRBV19 and TRBJ2-3, is DGGITQSPKYLFRKEGQNVTLSCEQNLNHDAMYWYRQDPGQGLRLIYYSQIVNDFQKGDIAEGYSVSREKKESFPLTVTSAQKNPTAFYLCASSGLAGPTDTQYFGPGTRLTVL.

Measured by frequency, this clone is medium-sized (0.01 to 0.1%). The read finishes 3 residues shy of the CDR3 end, and the germline J gene is used to complete it. The V gene is TRBV20-1, the J gene TRBJ2-7, with TRBD2 matching 7 bases. The germline V gene encodes CDR1 DFQATT and CDR2 SNEGSKA (reference sequence). V trimming: 6 bases; J trimming: 0 bases; junction bases outside the gene matches: 5. CDR3 length equals 13 residues. CDR3 protein: CSAEGGDSYEQYF. The part of the CDR3 DNA that was read is TGCAGTGCGGAGGGAGGGGACTCCTACGAG.